This record concerns one T cell receptor (beta chain) sequence. Its antigen is currently unknown. MiXCR was run by TCRdb on the RT-PCR reads, yielding one entry per CDR3 protein. This table has hundreds of thousands of distinct CDR3 sequences, around 15% appearing once. This sample was taken from a study of response to subunit inactivated influenza vaccine. Per the germline V gene, CDR1 is SGHRS and CDR2 is YFSETQ. The CDR3 runs to 15 residues. The J segment lost 0 bases and the V segment lost 4 bases, leaving 6 bases of the junction unmatched. Whole-study findings and limits: Authors suggested that a seasonal influenza vaccination recruits few new T cells each time.

The V gene is TRBV5-1, the J gene TRBJ1-1; TRBD1 matches 7 bases. The sequence was obtained from a man aged 50-59 years who received an inactivated influenza vaccine. The sample in question was PBMCs from blood, obtained roughly 2 weeks before vaccination. CDR3 DNA: TGCGCCAGCAGCGTCTCCGGGACAGTGAACACTGAAGCTTTCTTT. Encoded protein: CASSVSGTVNTEAFF.